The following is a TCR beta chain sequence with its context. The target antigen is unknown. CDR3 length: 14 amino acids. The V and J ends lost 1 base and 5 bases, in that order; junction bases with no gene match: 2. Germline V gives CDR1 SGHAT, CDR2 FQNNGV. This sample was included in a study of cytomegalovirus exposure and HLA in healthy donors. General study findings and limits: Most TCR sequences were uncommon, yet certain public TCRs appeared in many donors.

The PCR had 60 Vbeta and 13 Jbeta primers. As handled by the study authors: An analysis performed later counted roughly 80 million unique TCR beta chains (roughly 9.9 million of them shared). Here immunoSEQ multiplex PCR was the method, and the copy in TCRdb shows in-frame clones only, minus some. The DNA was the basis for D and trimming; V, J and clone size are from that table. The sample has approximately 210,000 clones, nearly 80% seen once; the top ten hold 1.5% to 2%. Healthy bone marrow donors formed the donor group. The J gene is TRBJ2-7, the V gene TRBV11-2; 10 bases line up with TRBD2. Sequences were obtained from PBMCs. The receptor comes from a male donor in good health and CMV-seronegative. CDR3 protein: CASSLVGLADEQYF. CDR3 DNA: TGTGCCAGCAGCTTAGTTGGACTAGCGGACGAGCAGTACTTC. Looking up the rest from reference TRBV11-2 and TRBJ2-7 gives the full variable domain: EAGVAQSPRYKIIEKRQSVAFWCNPISGHATLYWYQQILGQGPKLLIQFQNNGVVDDSQLPKDRFSAERLKGVDSTLKIQPAKLEDSAVYLCASSLVGLADEQYFGPGTRLTVT.